A selection of T cell receptor beta chains follows, all from one sample in a study of technical replicates of blood from several donors. Sequencing used immunoSEQ multiplex PCR; TCRdb keeps in-frame clones, though not all of them. The sample has 77,000 or so clones; about nine tenths are singletons. The sequenced sample was T cells isolated from PBMCs. Source of these receptors: a human donor in good health. Both conserved end residues are part of each CDR3. Each record gives: J gene, V gene, clone size, D gene, CDR3 length, CDR3 protein, CDR3 DNA. A D gene is named only where the DNA matches it firmly. Clone size is stated in some rows and not others, as once, few, many or a class when expanded.

TRBJ1-1 | TRBV4-1 | NA | NA | 15 | CASSQETQVNTEAFF | TGCGCCAGCAGCCAAGAAACCCAGGTGAACACTGAAGCTTTCTTT
TRBJ1-5 | TRBV28 | NA | NA | 14 | CASSFLQYNQPQHF | TGTGCCAGCAGTTTCCTACAGTACAATCAGCCCCAGCATTTT
TRBJ1-2 | TRBV11-3 | NA | NA | 12 | CASSFGGGGYTF | TGTGCCAGCAGCTTCGGGGGAGGTGGCTACACCTTC
TRBJ2-7 | TRBV30 | NA | NA | 13 | CAWRREGVYKQYF | TGTGCCTGGAGGCGGGAAGGAGTCTACAAGCAGTACTTC
TRBJ2-4 | TRBV9 | NA | TRBD2 | 15 | CASSVASGVKNIQYF | TGTGCCAGCAGCGTAGCTAGCGGGGTCAAAAACATTCAGTACTTC
TRBJ1-2 | TRBV5-1 | NA | NA | 15 | CASSLELYSKYGYTF | TGCGCCAGCAGCTTGGAATTATACAGCAAGTATGGCTACACCTTC
TRBJ1-2 | TRBV25-1 | NA | NA | 17 | CASSEISTLGVNYGYTF | TGTGCCAGCAGTGAAATCAGCACCCTCGGGGTAAACTATGGCTACACCTTC
TRBJ1-1 | TRBV19 | NA | TRBD1 | 13 | CASSSTGYTEAFF | TGTGCCAGTAGTTCGACAGGGTACACTGAAGCTTTCTTT
TRBJ1-2 | TRBV10-3 | NA | NA | 11 | CAIGQDYGYTF | TGTGCCATCGGGCAGGATTATGGCTACACCTTC
TRBJ2-7 | TRBV14 | NA | NA | 16 | CASSQAPEGRIYEQYF | TGTGCCAGCAGCCAAGCCCCGGAGGGCCGGATATACGAGCAGTACTTC
TRBJ2-7 | TRBV5-1 | NA | NA | 12 | CASSFHRDEQYF | TGCGCCAGCAGCTTTCACAGGGACGAGCAGTACTTC
TRBJ1-1 | TRBV6-5 | NA | NA | 15 | CASSSPGGMNTEAFF | TGTGCCAGCAGTTCCCCGGGAGGAATGAACACTGAAGCTTTCTTT
TRBJ1-2 | TRBV6-5 | NA | NA | 15 | CASCRQEPYNYGYTF | TGTGCCAGCTGCCGACAGGAACCTTATAACTATGGCTACACCTTC
TRBJ2-7 | TRBV5-6 | NA | TRBD2 | 15 | CASSGAGPSSYEQYF | TGTGCCAGCAGCGGAGCGGGGCCGAGCTCCTACGAGCAGTACTTC
TRBJ2-6 | TRBV4-3 | NA | NA | 14 | CASSHAEGANVLTF | TGCGCCAGCAGCCATGCTGAGGGGGCCAACGTCCTGACTTTC
TRBJ2-7 | TRBV29-1 | once | TRBD2 | 14 | CSVVGLAESYEQYF | TGCAGCGTTGTCGGTCTAGCGGAAAGCTACGAGCAGTACTTC
TRBJ2-4 | TRBV19 | NA | NA | 14 | CASSIGPGGNIQYF | TGTGCCAGTAGTATAGGTCCAGGGGGGAACATTCAGTACTTC
TRBJ2-5 | TRBV11-2 | NA | NA | 13 | CASRPLVTETQYF | TGTGCCAGCAGGCCACTAGTCACGGAGACCCAGTACTTC
TRBJ1-1 | TRBV7-9 | NA | TRBD1 | 16 | CASSLRYTGVDTEAFF | TGTGCCAGCAGCTTGCGGTATACAGGGGTCGACACTGAAGCTTTCTTT
TRBJ1-1 | TRBV7-2 | once | NA | 15 | CASSLSAAFNTEAFF | TGTGCCAGCAGCTTAAGCGCAGCTTTTAACACTGAAGCTTTCTTT
TRBJ1-2 | TRBV13 | NA | TRBD1 | 16 | CASSFPGQGEGYGYTF | TGTGCCAGCAGCTTTCCGGGACAGGGCGAGGGCTATGGCTACACCTTC
TRBJ2-5 | TRBV11-2 | NA | NA | 12 | CASSSVRETQYF | TGTGCCAGCAGCTCCGTACGGGAGACCCAGTACTTC
TRBJ2-1 | TRBV14 | NA | TRBD1 | 14 | CASMRTGVYNEQFF | TGTGCCAGCATGAGGACAGGAGTCTACAATGAGCAGTTCTTC
TRBJ1-2 | TRBV9 | NA | NA | 16 | CASSAIERGANYGYTF | TGTGCCAGCAGCGCGATTGAGCGGGGGGCTAACTATGGCTACACCTTC
TRBJ2-7 | TRBV6-1 | NA | TRBD2 | 15 | CASSEAGGSSYEQYF | TGTGCCAGCAGTGAAGCCGGCGGGAGCTCCTACGAGCAGTACTTC
TRBJ2-7 | TRBV5-1 | NA | NA | 16 | CASSTHRDFGPYEQYF | TGCGCCAGCAGCACGCACCGGGACTTCGGACCGTACGAGCAGTACTTC
TRBJ2-7 | TRBV27 | once | TRBD2 | 13 | CASRLAGPYEQYF | TGTGCCAGCAGACTAGCGGGGCCCTACGAGCAGTACTTC
TRBJ1-2 | TRBV28 | NA | TRBD1 | 15 | CASSLVDRGIDGYTF | TGTGCCAGCAGTTTAGTCGACAGGGGGATAGATGGCTACACCTTC
TRBJ2-2 | TRBV6-4 | NA | TRBD2 | 16 | CASSDGAGGNTGELFF | TGTGCCAGCAGTGACGGAGCGGGAGGGAACACCGGGGAGCTGTTTTTT